This T cell receptor (beta chain) was identified in a study of CD8+CD57+ T cells in acquired aplastic anemia. Findings and caveats of the study: There were roughly 28 CD8+ CDR3 sequences that occurred in both patients and controls.

The CDR3 extends over 12 amino acids. V was cut by 5 bases and J by 6 bases, with 11 bases left in between. Germline CDR1 reads SEHNR; CDR2 reads FQNEAQ (reference sequence). In this sample, this clonotype turned up a few times. Its specificity is unknown. According to the study, genomic DNA was the template for TCR beta VDJ and CDR3 profiling. Each CDR3 protein gets one entry after TCRdb re-called the reads with MiXCR. The sample yields some 210,000 distinct CDR3 sequences, roughly 57% seen once. Sample: sorted CD4+, CD8+, or CD8+CD57+ T cells (not recorded which) from PBMCs. This chain links TRBV7-9 with TRBJ2-7; maybe TRBD1 (5 bases). The sequence derives from a human donor in good health. The CDR3: CASSHPRAEQYF. CDR3 nucleotide sequence: TGTGCCAGCAGCCACCCCAGGGCCGAGCAGTACTTC.